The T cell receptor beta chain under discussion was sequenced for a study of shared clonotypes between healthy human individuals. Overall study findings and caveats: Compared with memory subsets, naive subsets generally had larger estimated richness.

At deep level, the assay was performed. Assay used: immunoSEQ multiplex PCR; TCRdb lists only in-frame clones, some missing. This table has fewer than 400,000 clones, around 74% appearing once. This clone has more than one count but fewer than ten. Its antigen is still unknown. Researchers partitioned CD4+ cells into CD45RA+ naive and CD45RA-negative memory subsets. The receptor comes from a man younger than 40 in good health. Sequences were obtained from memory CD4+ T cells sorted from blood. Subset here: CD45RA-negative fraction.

The CDR3 sequence: CSAMNTEAFF. The CDR3 DNA follows: TGCAGCGCCATGAACACTGAAGCTTTCTTT. The chain links TRBV29-1 to TRBJ1-1; the D is unclear. The CDR3 sequence is 10 residues long. Trimming shortened V by 7 bases and J by 0 bases, and 3 bases separated the two germline ends. Germline V gives CDR1 SQVTM, CDR2 ANQGSEA.